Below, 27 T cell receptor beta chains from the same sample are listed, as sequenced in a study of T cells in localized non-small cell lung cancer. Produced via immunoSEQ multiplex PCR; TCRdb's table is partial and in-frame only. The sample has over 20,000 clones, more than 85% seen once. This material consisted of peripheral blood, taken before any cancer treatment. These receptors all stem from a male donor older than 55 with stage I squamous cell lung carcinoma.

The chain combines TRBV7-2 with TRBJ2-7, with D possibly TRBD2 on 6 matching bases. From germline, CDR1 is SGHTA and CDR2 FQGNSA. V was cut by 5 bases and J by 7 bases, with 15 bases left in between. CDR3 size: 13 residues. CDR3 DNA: TGTGCCAGCAGCCCGCAGCGGGTAGGAGAGCAGTACTTC. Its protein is CASSPQRVGEQYF.

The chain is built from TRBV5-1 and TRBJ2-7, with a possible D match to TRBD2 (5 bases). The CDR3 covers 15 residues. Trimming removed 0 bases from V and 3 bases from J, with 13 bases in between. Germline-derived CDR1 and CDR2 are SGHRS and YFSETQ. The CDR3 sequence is CASSLERGVGYEQYF. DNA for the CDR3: TGCGCCAGCAGCTTGGAACGGGGAGTCGGCTACGAGCAGTACTTC. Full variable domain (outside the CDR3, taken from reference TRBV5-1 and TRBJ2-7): KAGVTQTPRYLIKTRGQQVTLSCSPISGHRSVSWYQQTPGQGLQFLFEYFSETQRNKGNFPGRFSGRQFSNSRSEMNVSTLELGDSALYLCASSLERGVGYEQYFGPGTRLTVT.

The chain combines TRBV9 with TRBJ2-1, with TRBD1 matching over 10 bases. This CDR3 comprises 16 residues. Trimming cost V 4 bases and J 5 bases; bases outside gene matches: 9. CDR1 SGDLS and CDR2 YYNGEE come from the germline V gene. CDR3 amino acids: CASSSPGQGPHNEQFF. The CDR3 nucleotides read TGTGCCAGCAGCTCCCCGGGACAGGGGCCTCACAATGAGCAGTTCTTC.

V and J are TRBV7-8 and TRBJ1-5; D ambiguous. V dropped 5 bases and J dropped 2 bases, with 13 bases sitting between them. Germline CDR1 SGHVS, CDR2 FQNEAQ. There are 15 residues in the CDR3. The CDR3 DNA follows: TGTGCCAGCAGCCCCCTATACGATGGCAATCAGCCCCAGCATTTT. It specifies CASSPLYDGNQPQHF.

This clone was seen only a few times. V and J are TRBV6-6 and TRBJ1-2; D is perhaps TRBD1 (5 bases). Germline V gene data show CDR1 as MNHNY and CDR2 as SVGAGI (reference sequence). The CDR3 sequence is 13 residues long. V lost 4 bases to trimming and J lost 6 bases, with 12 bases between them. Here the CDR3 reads CASSSAGTDGYTF. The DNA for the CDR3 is TGTGCCAGCAGTTCTGCAGGGACGGATGGCTACACCTTC.

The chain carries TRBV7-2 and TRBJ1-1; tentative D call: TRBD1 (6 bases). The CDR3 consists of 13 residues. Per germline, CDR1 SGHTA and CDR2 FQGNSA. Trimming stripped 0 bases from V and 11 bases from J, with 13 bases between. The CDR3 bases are TGTGCCAGCAGCTTAGCGTTCACAGGGAAGGCTTTCTTT. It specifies CASSLAFTGKAFF.

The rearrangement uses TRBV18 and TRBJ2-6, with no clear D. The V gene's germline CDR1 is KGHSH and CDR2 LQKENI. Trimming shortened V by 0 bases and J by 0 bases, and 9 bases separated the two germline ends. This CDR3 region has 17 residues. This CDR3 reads CASSPPGHLSGANVLTF. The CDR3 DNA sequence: TGTGCCAGCTCACCACCCGGCCACCTCTCTGGGGCCAACGTCCTGACTTTC.

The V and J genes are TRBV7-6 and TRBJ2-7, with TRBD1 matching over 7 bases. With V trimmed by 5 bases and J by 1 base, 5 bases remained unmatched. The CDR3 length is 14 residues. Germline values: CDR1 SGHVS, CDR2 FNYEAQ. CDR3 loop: CASSVDRESYEQYF. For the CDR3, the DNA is TGTGCCAGCAGCGTTGACAGGGAGTCCTACGAGCAGTACTTC.

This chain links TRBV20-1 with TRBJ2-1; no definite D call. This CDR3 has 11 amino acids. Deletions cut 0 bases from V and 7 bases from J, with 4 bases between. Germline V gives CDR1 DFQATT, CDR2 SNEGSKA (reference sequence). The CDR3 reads CSARDSNEQFF. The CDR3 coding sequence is TGCAGTGCTAGAGATTCAAATGAGCAGTTCTTC.

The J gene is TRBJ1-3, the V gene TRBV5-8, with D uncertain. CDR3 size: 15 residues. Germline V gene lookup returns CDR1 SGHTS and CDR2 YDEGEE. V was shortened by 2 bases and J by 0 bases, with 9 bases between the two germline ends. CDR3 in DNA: TGTGCCAGCAGCTTTCAGACATTCTCTGGAAACACCATATATTTT. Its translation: CASSFQTFSGNTIYF.

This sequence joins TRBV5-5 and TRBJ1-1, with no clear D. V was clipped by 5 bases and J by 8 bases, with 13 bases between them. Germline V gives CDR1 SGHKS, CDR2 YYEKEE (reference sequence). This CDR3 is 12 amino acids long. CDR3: CASSPYNGEAFF. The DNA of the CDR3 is TGTGCCAGCAGTCCTTATAACGGGGAAGCTTTCTTT.

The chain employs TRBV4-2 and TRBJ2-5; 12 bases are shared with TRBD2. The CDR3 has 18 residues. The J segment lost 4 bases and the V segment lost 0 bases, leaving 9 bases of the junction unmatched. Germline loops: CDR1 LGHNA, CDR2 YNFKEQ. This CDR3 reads CASSQDGLAGGRVETQYF. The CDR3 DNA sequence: TGTGCCAGCAGCCAAGATGGGCTAGCGGGGGGGAGGGTAGAGACCCAGTACTTC.

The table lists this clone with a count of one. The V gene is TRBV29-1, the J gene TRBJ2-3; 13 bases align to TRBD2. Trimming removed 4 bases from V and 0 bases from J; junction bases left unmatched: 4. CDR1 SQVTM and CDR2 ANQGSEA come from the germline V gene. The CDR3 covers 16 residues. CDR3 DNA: TGCAGCGTTGTTGGGACTAGCGGGGCTAGCACAGATACGCAGTATTTT. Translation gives CSVVGTSGASTDTQYF.

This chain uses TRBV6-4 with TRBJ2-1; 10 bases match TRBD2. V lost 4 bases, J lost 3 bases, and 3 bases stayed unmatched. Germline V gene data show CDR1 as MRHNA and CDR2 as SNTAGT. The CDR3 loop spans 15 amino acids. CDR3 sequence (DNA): TGTGCCAGCAGTGCCGGGACTAGCGTCTACAATGAGCAGTTCTTC. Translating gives CASSAGTSVYNEQFF.

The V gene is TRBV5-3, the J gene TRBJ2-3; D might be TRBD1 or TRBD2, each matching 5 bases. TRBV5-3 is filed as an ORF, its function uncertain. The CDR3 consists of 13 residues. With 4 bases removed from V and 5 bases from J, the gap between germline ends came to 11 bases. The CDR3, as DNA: TGTGCCAGAAGCACACGGGACGGAGATACGCAGTATTTT. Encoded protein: CARSTRDGDTQYF.

The CDR3, as DNA: TGCGCCAGCACGACAGGGCCAGCGACAGATACGCAGTATTTT. Translating gives CASTTGPATDTQYF. The rearrangement uses TRBV5-1 and TRBJ2-3; the match to TRBD1 covers 7 bases. Germline V gene sequence: CDR1 SGHRS, CDR2 YFSETQ. The ends lost 6 bases at V and 3 bases at J; junction bases unmatched: 7. The CDR3 covers 14 residues.

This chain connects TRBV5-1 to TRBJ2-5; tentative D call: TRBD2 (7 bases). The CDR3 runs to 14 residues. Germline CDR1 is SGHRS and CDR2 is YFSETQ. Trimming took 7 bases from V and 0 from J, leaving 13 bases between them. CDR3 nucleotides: TGCGCCAGCCGGGGGGCCTCGTACCAAGAGACCCAGTACTTC. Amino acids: CASRGASYQETQYF.

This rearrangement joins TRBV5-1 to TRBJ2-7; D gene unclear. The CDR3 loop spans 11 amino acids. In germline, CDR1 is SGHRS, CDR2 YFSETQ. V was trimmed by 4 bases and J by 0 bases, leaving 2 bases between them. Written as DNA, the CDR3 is TGCGCCAGCAGCGCCTCCTACGAGCAGTACTTC. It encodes CASSASYEQYF. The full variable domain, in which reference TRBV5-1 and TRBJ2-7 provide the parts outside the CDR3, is KAGVTQTPRYLIKTRGQQVTLSCSPISGHRSVSWYQQTPGQGLQFLFEYFSETQRNKGNFPGRFSGRQFSNSRSEMNVSTLELGDSALYLCASSASYEQYFGPGTRLTVT.

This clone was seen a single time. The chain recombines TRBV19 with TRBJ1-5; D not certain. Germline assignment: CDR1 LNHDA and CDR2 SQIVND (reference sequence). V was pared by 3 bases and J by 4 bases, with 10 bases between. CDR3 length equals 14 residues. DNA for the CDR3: TGTGCCAGTAGTATTGGCCAGAGTAATCAGCCCCAGCATTTT. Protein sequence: CASSIGQSNQPQHF.

CDR3 protein: CASSSIRGVDTDTQYF. Written as DNA, the CDR3 is TGTGCCAGCAGCTCCATAAGGGGAGTGGACACAGATACGCAGTATTTT. The chain uses TRBV11-2 and TRBJ2-3; D might be TRBD1 or TRBD2, each matching 5 bases. Germline V gene data show CDR1 as SGHAT and CDR2 as FQNNGV. V dropped 4 bases and J dropped 2 bases, with 16 bases sitting between them. The CDR3 is made up of 16 amino acids.

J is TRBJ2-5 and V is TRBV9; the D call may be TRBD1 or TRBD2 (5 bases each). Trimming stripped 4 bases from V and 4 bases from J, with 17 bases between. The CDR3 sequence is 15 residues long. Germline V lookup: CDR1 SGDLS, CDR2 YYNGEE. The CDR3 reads CASSSGAGGRETQYF. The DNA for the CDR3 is TGTGCCAGCAGCTCCGGGGCAGGTGGGCGAGAGACCCAGTACTTC.

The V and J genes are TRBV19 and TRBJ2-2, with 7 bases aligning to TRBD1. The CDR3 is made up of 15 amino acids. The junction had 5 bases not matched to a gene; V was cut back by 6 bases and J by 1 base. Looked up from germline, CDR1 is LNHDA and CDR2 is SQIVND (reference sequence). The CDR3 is CASSTGTVNTGELFF. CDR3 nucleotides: TGTGCCAGTAGCACCGGGACAGTGAACACCGGGGAGCTGTTTTTT.

This CDR3 reads CASSSEVNIWYF. CDR3 DNA sequence: TGTGCCAGTAGTAGTGAGGTGAACATATGGTACTTC. The chain has TRBV19 and TRBJ2-7, with unresolved D. The CDR3 consists of 12 residues. Trimming left V 4 bases short and J 12 bases short, with 16 bases between. CDR1 and CDR2 from the germline V gene are LNHDA and SQIVND (reference sequence). Full variable domain (outside the CDR3, taken from reference TRBV19 and TRBJ2-7): DGGITQSPKYLFRKEGQNVTLSCEQNLNHDAMYWYRQDPGQGLRLIYYSQIVNDFQKGDIAEGYSVSREKKESFPLTVTSAQKNPTAFYLCASSSEVNIWYFGPGTRLTVT.

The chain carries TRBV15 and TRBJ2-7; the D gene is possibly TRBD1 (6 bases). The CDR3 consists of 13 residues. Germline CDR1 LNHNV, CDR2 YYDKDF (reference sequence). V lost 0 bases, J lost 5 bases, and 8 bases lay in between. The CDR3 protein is CATSRDRGHEQYF. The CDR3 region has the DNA TGTGCCACCAGCAGAGACAGGGGCCACGAGCAGTACTTC.

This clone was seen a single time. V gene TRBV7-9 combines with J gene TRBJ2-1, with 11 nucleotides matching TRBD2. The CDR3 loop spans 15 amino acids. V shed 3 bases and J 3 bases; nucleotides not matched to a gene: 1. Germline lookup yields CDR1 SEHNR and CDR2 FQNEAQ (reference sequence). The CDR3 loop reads CASSLGTSGYNEQFF. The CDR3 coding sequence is TGTGCCAGCAGCTTGGGGACTAGCGGCTACAATGAGCAGTTCTTC.

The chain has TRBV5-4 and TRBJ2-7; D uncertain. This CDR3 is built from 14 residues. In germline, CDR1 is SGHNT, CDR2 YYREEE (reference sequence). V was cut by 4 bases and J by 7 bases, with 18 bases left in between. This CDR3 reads CASSPSGQSREQYF. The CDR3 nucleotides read TGTGCCAGCAGCCCGTCCGGGCAGTCTAGGGAGCAGTACTTC.

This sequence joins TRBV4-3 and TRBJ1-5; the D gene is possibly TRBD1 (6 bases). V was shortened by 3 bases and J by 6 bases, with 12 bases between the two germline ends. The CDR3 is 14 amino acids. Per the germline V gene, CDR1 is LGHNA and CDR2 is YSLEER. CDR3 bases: TGCGCCAGCAGCCACCACAGGGAAGGTCAGCCCCAGCATTTT. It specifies CASSHHREGQPQHF.